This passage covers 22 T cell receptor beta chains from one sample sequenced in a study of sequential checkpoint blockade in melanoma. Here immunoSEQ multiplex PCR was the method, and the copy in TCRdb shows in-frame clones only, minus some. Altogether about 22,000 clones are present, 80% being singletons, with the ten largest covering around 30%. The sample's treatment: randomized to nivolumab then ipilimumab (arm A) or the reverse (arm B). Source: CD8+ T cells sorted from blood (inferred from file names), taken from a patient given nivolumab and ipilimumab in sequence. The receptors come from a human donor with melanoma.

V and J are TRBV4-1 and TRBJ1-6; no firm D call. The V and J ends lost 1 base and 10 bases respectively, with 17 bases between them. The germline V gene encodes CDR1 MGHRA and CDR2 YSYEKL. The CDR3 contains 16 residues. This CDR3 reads CASSQVGPKGDSPLHF. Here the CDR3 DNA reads TGCGCCAGCAGCCAAGTAGGCCCCAAAGGAGACTCACCCCTCCACTTT.

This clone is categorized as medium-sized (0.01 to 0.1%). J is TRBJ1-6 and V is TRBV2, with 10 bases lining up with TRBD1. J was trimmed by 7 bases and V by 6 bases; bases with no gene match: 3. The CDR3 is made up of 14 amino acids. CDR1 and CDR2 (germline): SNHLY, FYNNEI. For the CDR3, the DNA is TGTGCCAGCAGACCGGGACAGGGGAATTCACCCCTCCACTTT. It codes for CASRPGQGNSPLHF.

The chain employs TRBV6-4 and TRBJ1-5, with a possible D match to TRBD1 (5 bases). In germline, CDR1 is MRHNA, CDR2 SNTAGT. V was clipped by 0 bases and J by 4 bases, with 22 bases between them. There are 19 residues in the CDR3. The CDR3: CASSDSSFSRGHRNQPQHF. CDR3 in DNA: TGTGCCAGCAGTGACTCGTCCTTTTCGAGAGGACATCGAAATCAGCCCCAGCATTTT.

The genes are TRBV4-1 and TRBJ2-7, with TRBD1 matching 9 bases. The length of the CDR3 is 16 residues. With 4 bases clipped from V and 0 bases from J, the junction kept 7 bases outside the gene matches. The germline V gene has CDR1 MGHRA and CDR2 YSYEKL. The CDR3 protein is CASSLGQGRISYEQYF. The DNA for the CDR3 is TGCGCCAGCAGCCTCGGACAGGGGAGAATCTCCTACGAGCAGTACTTC.

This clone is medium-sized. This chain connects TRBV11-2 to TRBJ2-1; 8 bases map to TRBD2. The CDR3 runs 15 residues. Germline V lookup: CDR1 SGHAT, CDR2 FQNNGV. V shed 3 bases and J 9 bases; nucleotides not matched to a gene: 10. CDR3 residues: CASSFGSGASSEQFF. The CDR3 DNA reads TGTGCCAGCAGCTTTGGTAGCGGGGCGAGTAGTGAGCAGTTCTTC.

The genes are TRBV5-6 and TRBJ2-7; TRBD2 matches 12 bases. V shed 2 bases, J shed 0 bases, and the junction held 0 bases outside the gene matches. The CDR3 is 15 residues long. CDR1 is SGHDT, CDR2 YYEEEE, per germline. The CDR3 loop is CASSLLAGGSYEQYF. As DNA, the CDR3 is TGTGCCAGCAGCTTACTAGCGGGGGGCTCCTACGAGCAGTACTTC.

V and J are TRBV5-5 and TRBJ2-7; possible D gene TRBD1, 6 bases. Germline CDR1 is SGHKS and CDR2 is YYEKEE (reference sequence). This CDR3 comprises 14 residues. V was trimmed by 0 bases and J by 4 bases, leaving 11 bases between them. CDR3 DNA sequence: TGTGCCAGCAGCTTGGGAGGGGACACGTACGAGCAGTACTTC. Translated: CASSLGGDTYEQYF.

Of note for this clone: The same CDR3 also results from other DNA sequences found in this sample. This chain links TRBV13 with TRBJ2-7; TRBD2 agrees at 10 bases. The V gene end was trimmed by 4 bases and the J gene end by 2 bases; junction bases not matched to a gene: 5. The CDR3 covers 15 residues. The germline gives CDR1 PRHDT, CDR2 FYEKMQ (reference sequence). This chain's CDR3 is CASSSAGGHPYEQYF. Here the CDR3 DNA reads TGTGCCAGCAGCTCAGCGGGGGGGCATCCCTACGAGCAGTACTTC.

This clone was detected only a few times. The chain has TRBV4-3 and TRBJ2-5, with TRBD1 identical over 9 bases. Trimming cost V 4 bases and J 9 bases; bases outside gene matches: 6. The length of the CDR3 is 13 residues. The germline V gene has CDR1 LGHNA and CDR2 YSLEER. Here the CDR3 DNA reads TGCGCCAGCAGCCTAGGGACAGGGAGAGCCCAGTACTTC. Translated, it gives CASSLGTGRAQYF.

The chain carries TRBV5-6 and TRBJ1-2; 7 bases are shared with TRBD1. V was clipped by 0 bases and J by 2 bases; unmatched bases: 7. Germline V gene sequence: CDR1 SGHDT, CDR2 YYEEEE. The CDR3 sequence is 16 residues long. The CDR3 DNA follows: TGTGCCAGCAGCTTGGTTGGGGACAGATCAAACTATGGCTACACCTTC. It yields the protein CASSLVGDRSNYGYTF. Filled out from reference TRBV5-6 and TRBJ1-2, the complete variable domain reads DAGVTQSPTHLIKTRGQQVTLRCSPKSGHDTVSWYQQALGQGPQFIFQYYEEEERQRGNFPDRFSGHQFPNYSSELNVNALLLGDSALYLCASSLVGDRSNYGYTFGSGTRLTVV.

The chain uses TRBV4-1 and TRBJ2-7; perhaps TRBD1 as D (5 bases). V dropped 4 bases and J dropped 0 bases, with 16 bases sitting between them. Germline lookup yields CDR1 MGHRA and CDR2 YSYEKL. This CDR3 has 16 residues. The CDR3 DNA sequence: TGCGCCAGCAGCCCGGACCCAGGACACATCTCCTACGAGCAGTACTTC. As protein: CASSPDPGHISYEQYF.

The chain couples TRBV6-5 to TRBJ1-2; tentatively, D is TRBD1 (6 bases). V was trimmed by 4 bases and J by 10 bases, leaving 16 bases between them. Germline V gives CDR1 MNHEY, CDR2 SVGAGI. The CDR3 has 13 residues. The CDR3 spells CASSSSPGHDYTF. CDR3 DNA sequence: TGTGCCAGCAGTTCCTCCCCGGGACACGACTACACCTTC.

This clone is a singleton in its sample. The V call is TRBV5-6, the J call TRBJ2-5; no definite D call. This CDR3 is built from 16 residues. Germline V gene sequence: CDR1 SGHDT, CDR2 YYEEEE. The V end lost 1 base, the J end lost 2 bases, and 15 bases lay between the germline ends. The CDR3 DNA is TGTGCCAGCAGCTTGTTGGTGGGCAGTTCTCAAGAGACCCAGTACTTC. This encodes CASSLLVGSSQETQYF.

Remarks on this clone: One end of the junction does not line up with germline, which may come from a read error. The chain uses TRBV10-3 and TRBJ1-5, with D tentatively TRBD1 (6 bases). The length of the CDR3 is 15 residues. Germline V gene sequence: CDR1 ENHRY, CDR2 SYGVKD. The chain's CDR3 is CATSESQGTGQPQHF. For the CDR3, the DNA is TGTGCCACCAGTGAGTCACAGGGCACAGGCCAGCCCCAGCATTTT.

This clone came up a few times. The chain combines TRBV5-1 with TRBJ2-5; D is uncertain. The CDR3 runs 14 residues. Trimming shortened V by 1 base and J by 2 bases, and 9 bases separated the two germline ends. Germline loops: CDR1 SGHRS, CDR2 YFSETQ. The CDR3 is CASSLMGQQETQYF. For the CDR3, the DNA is TGCGCCAGCAGCTTGATGGGCCAGCAAGAGACCCAGTACTTC.

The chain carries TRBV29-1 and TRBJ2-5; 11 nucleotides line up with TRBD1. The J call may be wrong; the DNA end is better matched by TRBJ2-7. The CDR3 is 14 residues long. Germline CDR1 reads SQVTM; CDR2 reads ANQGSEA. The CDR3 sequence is CSVTFRDRGYEQYF. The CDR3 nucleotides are TGCAGCGTGACCTTCCGGGACAGGGGGTACGAGCAGTACTTC.

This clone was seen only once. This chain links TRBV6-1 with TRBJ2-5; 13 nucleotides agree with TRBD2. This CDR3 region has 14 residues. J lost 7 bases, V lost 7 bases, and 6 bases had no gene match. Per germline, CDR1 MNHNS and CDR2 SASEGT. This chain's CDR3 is CASKLAGGPGTQYF. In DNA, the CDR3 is TGTGCCAGCAAACTAGCGGGGGGGCCAGGGACCCAGTACTTC.

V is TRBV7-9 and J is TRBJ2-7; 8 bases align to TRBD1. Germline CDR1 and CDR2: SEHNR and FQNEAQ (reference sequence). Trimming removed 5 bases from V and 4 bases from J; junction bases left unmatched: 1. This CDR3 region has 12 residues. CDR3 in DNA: TGTGCCAGCAGCGACAGGGGTTACGAGCAGTACTTC. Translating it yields CASSDRGYEQYF.

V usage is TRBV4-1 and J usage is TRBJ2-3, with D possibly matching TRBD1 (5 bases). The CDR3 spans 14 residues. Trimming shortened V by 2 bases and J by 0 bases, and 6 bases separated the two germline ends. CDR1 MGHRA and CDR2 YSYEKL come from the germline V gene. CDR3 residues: CASSQRQSTDTQYF. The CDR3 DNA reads TGCGCCAGCAGCCAAAGACAGAGCACAGATACGCAGTATTTT.

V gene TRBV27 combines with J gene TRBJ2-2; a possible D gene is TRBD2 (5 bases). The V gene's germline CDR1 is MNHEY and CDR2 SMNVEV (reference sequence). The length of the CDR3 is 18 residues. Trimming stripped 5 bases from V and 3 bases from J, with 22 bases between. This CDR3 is CASSMVYQSAGDTGELFF. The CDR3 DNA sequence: TGTGCCAGCAGTATGGTCTACCAAAGCGCCGGGGACACCGGGGAGCTGTTTTTT.

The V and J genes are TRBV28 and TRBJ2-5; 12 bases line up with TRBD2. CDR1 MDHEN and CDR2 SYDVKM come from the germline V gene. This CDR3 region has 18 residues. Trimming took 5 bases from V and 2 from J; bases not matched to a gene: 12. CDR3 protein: CASSPHRWTSGEQETQYF. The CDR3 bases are TGTGCCAGCAGTCCGCACCGCTGGACTAGCGGGGAACAAGAGACCCAGTACTTC.

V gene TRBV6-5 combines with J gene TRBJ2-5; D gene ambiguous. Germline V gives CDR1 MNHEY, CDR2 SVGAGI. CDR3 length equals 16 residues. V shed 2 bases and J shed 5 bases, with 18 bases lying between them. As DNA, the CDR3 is TGTGCCAGCAGTTACGGTGCCATTGAGTTTTTGGAGACCCAGTACTTC. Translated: CASSYGAIEFLETQYF.